A single sample is the source of the 10 T cell receptor beta chains below, sequenced in a study of T cell repertoires and Cas9 in healthy adults. Profiling relied on immunoSEQ multiplex PCR, and the TCRdb table lists in-frame clones only, not all of them. Found here are 20,000 to 25,000 clones, about nine tenths of them singletons; the top ten hold roughly 0.69%. Sequences were obtained from CD4+ effector T cells (CD127+, CD25-, CD137-, CD154-) from PBMCs; culture status not recorded. Every receptor here comes from a human donor in good health.

The chain uses TRBV5-4 and TRBJ2-5, with D possibly called TRBD1 or TRBD2 (5 bases each). The end of the DNA is better explained by TRBJ2-7, so the J call may be wrong. Germline-derived CDR1 and CDR2 are SGHNT and YYREEE (reference sequence). The CDR3 is 15 amino acids. CDR3 nucleotides: TGTGCCAGCAGCCCCCCGGGACGCGCCTTCTACGAGCAGTACTTC. It codes for CASSPPGRAFYEQYF.

The V and J genes are TRBV2 and TRBJ1-2; no firm D call. Germline V gene lookup returns CDR1 SNHLY and CDR2 FYNNEI. This CDR3 has 13 residues. V was trimmed by 7 bases and J by 4 bases, leaving 13 bases between them. The CDR3 DNA sequence: TGTGCCAGCACCCTCGTCGGGTCCTATGGCTACACCTTC. Translation: CASTLVGSYGYTF.

This chain connects TRBV19 to TRBJ2-5, with 7 bases identical to TRBD2. Unmatched junction bases numbered 4, after V lost 2 bases and J lost 1 base. The CDR3 length is 15 residues. From germline, CDR1 is LNHDA and CDR2 SQIVND (reference sequence). This CDR3 reads CASSIKGTIQETQYF. The CDR3 coding sequence is TGTGCCAGTAGTATAAAAGGGACTATCCAAGAGACCCAGTACTTC.

The gene calls are TRBV6-1 and TRBJ2-2, with TRBD1 as a possible D gene (6 bases). Between the trimmed V and J ends, which lost 6 bases and 7 bases, there was a span of 15 bases. CDR1 MNHNS and CDR2 SASEGT come from the germline V gene. The CDR3 is made up of 14 amino acids. The CDR3 DNA reads TGTGCCAGCAGCCCTGACAGGATTGACGGGGAGCTGTTTTTT. Translated, it gives CASSPDRIDGELFF.

The gene calls are TRBV6-1 and TRBJ1-2; D unclear. This CDR3 has 11 residues. V shed 7 bases and J shed 6 bases, with 9 bases lying between them. In germline, CDR1 is MNHNS, CDR2 SASEGT. The CDR3 DNA follows: TGTGCCAGCAATACGTACAATGGCTACACCTTC. Translating it yields CASNTYNGYTF.

The chain is built from TRBV11-2 and TRBJ1-2, with D perhaps TRBD1 (6 bases). Germline-derived CDR1 and CDR2 are SGHAT and FQNNGV. The CDR3 consists of 14 residues. V was shortened by 4 bases and J by 5 bases, with 14 bases between the two germline ends. CDR3 region: CASSSYRDPYGYTF. For the CDR3, the DNA is TGTGCCAGCAGCTCATACAGGGATCCGTATGGCTACACCTTC.

This clone was seen only once. The genes are TRBV2 and TRBJ2-3; D remains ambiguous. Germline assignment: CDR1 SNHLY and CDR2 FYNNEI. Trimming removed 7 bases from V and 3 bases from J, with 8 bases in between. The CDR3 totals 12 residues. The CDR3 DNA reads TGTGCCAGCACCTACTCTACAGATACGCAGTATTTT. Translating it yields CASTYSTDTQYF.

This clone appeared once. The chain combines TRBV19 with TRBJ2-3; 7 nucleotides line up with TRBD2. The CDR3 runs 10 residues. In germline, CDR1 is LNHDA, CDR2 SQIVND (reference sequence). V gave up 9 bases and J gave up 6 bases; unmatched junction bases: 0. The CDR3 DNA follows: TGTGCCAGCGGGGGGGATACGCAGTATTTT. Translating gives CASGGDTQYF.

The J gene is TRBJ2-1, the V gene TRBV29-1; no clear D gene. V lost 4 bases and J 3 bases, leaving 7 bases between the germline ends. The length of the CDR3 is 12 residues. The V gene's germline CDR1 is SQVTM and CDR2 ANQGSEA. In DNA form, the CDR3 reads TGCAGCGTTGCAGACTTCTACAATGAGCAGTTCTTC. Protein sequence: CSVADFYNEQFF.

J is TRBJ1-4 and V is TRBV19; no reliable D call. This CDR3 is 14 amino acids long. V shed 5 bases and J shed 7 bases, with 14 bases lying between them. The germline V gene has CDR1 LNHDA and CDR2 SQIVND (reference sequence). CDR3 region: CASSPRAGSEKLFF. DNA of the CDR3: TGTGCCAGTAGTCCCCGGGCGGGCAGTGAAAAACTGTTTTTT. The variable domain in full, completed from reference TRBV19 and TRBJ1-4, reads DGGITQSPKYLFRKEGQNVTLSCEQNLNHDAMYWYRQDPGQGLRLIYYSQIVNDFQKGDIAEGYSVSREKKESFPLTVTSAQKNPTAFYLCASSPRAGSEKLFFGSGTQLSVL.